A single sample is the source of the 20 T cell receptor beta chains below, sequenced in a study of shared clonotypes between healthy human individuals. Libraries were prepared by immunoSEQ multiplex PCR; TCRdb keeps only in-frame clonotypes and omits some of them. Of 2,500,000 or so clones listed, approximately 92% were seen once; the top ten hold around 0.14%. The sequenced material came from naive CD4+ T cells sorted from blood. Noted subset: CD45RA+ positively selected. The source of these receptors is a man aged 18-30 years in good health.

This chain links TRBV2 with TRBJ2-2; 7 bases line up with TRBD2. With V trimmed by 4 bases and J by 3 bases, 5 bases remained unmatched. CDR1 SNHLY and CDR2 FYNNEI come from the germline V gene. CDR3 length: 15 residues. CDR3 in DNA: TGTGCCAGCAGTGGGGGGACTAAGTACACCGGGGAGCTGTTTTTT. This translates into CASSGGTKYTGELFF.

The V gene is TRBV5-1, the J gene TRBJ2-1; 8 bases match TRBD2. This CDR3 contains 17 residues. V lost 0 bases and J lost 7; bases outside the gene matches: 12. CDR1 SGHRS and CDR2 YFSETQ come from the germline V gene. The CDR3 loop is CASSLAPYGGAVNEQFF. The CDR3 DNA follows: TGCGCCAGCAGCTTGGCCCCTTACGGGGGGGCGGTTAATGAGCAGTTCTTC.

This clone is a singleton in its sample. The identical CDR3 is also encoded by other nucleotide sequences in the sample. The rearrangement joins TRBV7-2 to TRBJ2-5; D possibly uses TRBD1 or TRBD2 (5 bases each). The germline CDR1 and CDR2 sequences are SGHTA and FQGNSA. The CDR3 contains 13 residues. Trimming removed 2 bases from V and 5 bases from J, with 9 bases in between. DNA for the CDR3: TGTGCCAGCAGCTTATGGGGCGGGGAGACCCAGTACTTC. Protein: CASSLWGGETQYF.

V and J are TRBV28 and TRBJ2-2; 7 bases are shared with TRBD1. V gave up 2 bases and J gave up 5 bases; unmatched junction bases: 5. This CDR3 comprises 15 residues. CDR1 MDHEN and CDR2 SYDVKM come from the germline V gene. The CDR3 spells CASSLTGVKTGELFF. The DNA of the CDR3 is TGTGCCAGCAGTTTAACAGGGGTAAAGACCGGGGAGCTGTTTTTT. Combining the CDR3 with reference TRBV28 and TRBJ2-2 gives the whole variable domain DVKVTQSSRYLVKRTGEKVFLECVQDMDHENMFWYRQDPGLGLRLIYFSYDVKMKEKGDIPEGYSVSREKKERFSLILESASTNQTSMYLCASSLTGVKTGELFFGEGSRLTVL.

Regarding this clone: The identical CDR3 is also encoded by other nucleotide sequences in the sample. The genes are TRBV28 and TRBJ2-3; a weak D match, TRBD2 (5 bases). The ends were cut back, 3 bases at V and 1 base at J, with 11 bases in the middle. Germline CDR1 MDHEN, CDR2 SYDVKM. CDR3 length: 15 residues. The CDR3 sequence is CASSFRGRGTDTQYF. In DNA, the CDR3 is TGTGCCAGCAGTTTTCGGGGAAGGGGCACAGATACGCAGTATTTT.

The rearrangement links TRBV6-5 to TRBJ1-2; D is possibly TRBD1 (5 bases). The CDR3 is 16 amino acids. Trimming took 2 bases from V and 6 from J, leaving 19 bases between them. Per the germline V gene, CDR1 is MNHEY and CDR2 is SVGAGI. The CDR3 loop is CASSYLTPGGMDGYTF. In DNA form, the CDR3 reads TGTGCCAGCAGTTACCTCACACCCGGGGGTATGGATGGCTACACCTTC.

Of note for this clone: Other DNA sequences within the sample encode an identical CDR3. This chain joins TRBV7-2 and TRBJ2-1; 8 nucleotides line up with TRBD2. Germline loops: CDR1 SGHTA, CDR2 FQGNSA. The CDR3 contains 16 residues. V lost 0 bases to trimming and J lost 4 bases; unmatched junction nucleotides: 5. The CDR3 nucleotides are TGTGCCAGCAGCTTAGCTTCCAGCGGGAGTTACAATGAGCAGTTCTTC. It translates to CASSLASSGSYNEQFF.

The chain carries TRBV19 and TRBJ1-1; D possibly corresponds to TRBD1 (6 bases). This CDR3 contains 14 residues. Germline V gives CDR1 LNHDA, CDR2 SQIVND (reference sequence). The germline V and J ends were trimmed by 6 bases and 4 bases, with 15 bases remaining between them. Here the CDR3 DNA reads TGTGCCAGTAGCCGGGACACGACAACCACTGAAGCTTTCTTT. Its translation: CASSRDTTTTEAFF.

CDR3 nucleotides: TGTGCCATCAGTCCCGGACAGGGTAAGAACACTGAAGCTTTCTTT. It yields the protein CAISPGQGKNTEAFF. The V call is TRBV10-3, the J call TRBJ1-1; 8 nucleotides line up with TRBD1. CDR3 length: 15 amino acids. V trimming: 5 bases; J trimming: 1 base; junction bases outside the gene matches: 6. The germline V gene encodes CDR1 ENHRY and CDR2 SYGVKD.

The rearrangement uses TRBV18 and TRBJ2-1; 13 nucleotides agree with TRBD2. Germline CDR1 is KGHSH and CDR2 is LQKENI. This CDR3 has 17 residues. Losses at the gene ends were 5 bases for V and 6 bases for J; bases not matched to a gene: 10. CDR3 sequence (DNA): TGTGCCAGCTCATCTCTTTTCGGGACTAGCGGGATCAATGAGCAGTTCTTC. This codes for CASSSLFGTSGINEQFF.

The gene calls are TRBV18 and TRBJ2-3; TRBD1 aligns across 8 bases. Germline-derived CDR1 and CDR2 are KGHSH and LQKENI. J was trimmed by 2 bases and V by 3 bases; bases with no gene match: 7. The CDR3 has 16 amino acids. The CDR3 sequence: CASSPPGGLVTDTQYF. As DNA, the CDR3 is TGTGCCAGCTCACCCCCAGGGGGCCTTGTCACAGATACGCAGTATTTT.

In this sample, this clone turned up a few times. The rearrangement uses TRBV5-4 and TRBJ1-2; no definite D call. V was shortened by 4 bases and J by 7 bases, with 17 bases between the two germline ends. The germline gives CDR1 SGHNT, CDR2 YYREEE (reference sequence). The CDR3 length is 14 residues. CDR3 DNA: TGTGCCAGCAGCCTCCCCGGGCCGCTCGGTGGCTACACCTTC. Its translation is CASSLPGPLGGYTF.

The rearrangement uses TRBV10-3 and TRBJ1-3, with D tentatively TRBD1 (6 bases). The ends were cut back, 10 bases at V and 0 bases at J, with 13 bases in the middle. Germline V gene data show CDR1 as ENHRY and CDR2 as SYGVKD. The CDR3 runs to 14 residues. CDR3 nucleotides: TGTGCCACCACAACAGGGTTCTCTGGAAACACCATATATTTT. Protein product: CATTTGFSGNTIYF.

This clone was recorded once. The chain links TRBV28 to TRBJ1-4, with D maybe TRBD1 (6 bases). From germline, CDR1 is MDHEN and CDR2 SYDVKM. CDR3 length: 17 amino acids. With 5 bases removed from V and 1 base from J, the gap between germline ends came to 17 bases. The CDR3 nucleotides are TGTGCCAGCAGTCCCGGAGGGGGGAAGGGAACTAATGAAAAACTGTTTTTT. It encodes CASSPGGGKGTNEKLFF.

This chain uses TRBV6-1 with TRBJ2-7, with 8 bases lining up with TRBD1. Per the germline V gene, CDR1 is MNHNS and CDR2 is SASEGT. V lost 3 bases to trimming and J lost 5 bases; unmatched junction nucleotides: 6. The CDR3 contains 14 residues. CDR3 amino acids: CASSDPPGGHEQYF. CDR3 coding DNA: TGTGCCAGCAGTGATCCCCCAGGGGGCCACGAGCAGTACTTC.

The V call is TRBV6-6, the J call TRBJ2-2, with 12 positions matching TRBD2. This CDR3 region has 15 residues. From germline, CDR1 is MNHNY and CDR2 SVGAGI (reference sequence). With 2 bases clipped from V and 8 bases from J, the junction kept 3 bases outside the gene matches. In nucleotides, the CDR3 is TGTGCCAGCAGTTACCGACTAGCGGGAGCGGGGGAGCTGTTTTTT. Its protein product is CASSYRLAGAGELFF.

This clone was picked up one time. The genes are TRBV6-1 and TRBJ1-1, with 7 positions matching TRBD1. CDR3 size: 14 residues. The V gene end was trimmed by 6 bases and the J gene end by 4 bases; junction bases not matched to a gene: 8. CDR1 is MNHNS, CDR2 SASEGT, per germline. CDR3 protein: CASSYTGEVTEAFF. CDR3 DNA sequence: TGTGCCAGCAGCTACACAGGGGAAGTCACTGAAGCTTTCTTT.

V and J are TRBV15 and TRBJ1-1; D uncertain. The germline V gene has CDR1 LNHNV and CDR2 YYDKDF (reference sequence). CDR3 length equals 15 residues. V was trimmed by 3 bases and J by 0 bases, leaving 11 bases between them. As DNA, the CDR3 is TGTGCCACCAGCAGGGGGTCTGGCCTGAACACTGAAGCTTTCTTT. This translates into CATSRGSGLNTEAFF.

The chain is built from TRBV18 and TRBJ2-3; a possible D gene is TRBD2 (7 bases). This CDR3 is 15 amino acids long. Trimming left V 3 bases short and J 4 bases short, with 14 bases between. The germline CDR1 and CDR2 sequences are KGHSH and LQKENI. This chain's CDR3 is CASSPLGGGADTQYF. The CDR3 region has the DNA TGTGCCAGCTCACCCTTAGGGGGGGGAGCAGATACGCAGTATTTT.

The chain has TRBV7-2 and TRBJ2-1, with TRBD2 identical over 12 bases. Trimming took 2 bases from V and 9 from J; bases not matched to a gene: 5. This CDR3 spans 15 amino acids. The germline gives CDR1 SGHTA, CDR2 FQGNSA. The CDR3 bases are TGTGCCAGCAGCTTAACCGGGACTAGCGGGTTTGAGCAGTTCTTC. It specifies CASSLTGTSGFEQFF.